A single sample gave rise to the 8 T cell receptor beta chains below, sequenced in a study of T-cell reconstitution after alpha-beta-depleted transplantation in children. Preparation of the TCRbeta library was carried out with unique molecular identifiers. In TCRdb, the PCR reads were re-called with MiXCR into one record per CDR3 protein. The sample has fewer than 550,000 distinct CDR3 sequences, roughly a tenth seen once. Material: PBMCs, obtained before TCRalphabeta/CD19-depleted stem cell transplant. These receptor sequences come from a child under 10 years old with inherited bone marrow failure, due to receive a stem cell transplant.

In its sample, this clonotype was seen many times. CDR3 nucleotides: TGTGCCAGCAGCTTAGTTGCCGGAGGGCCTACCTACGAGCAGTACTTC. Amino acid sequence: CASSLVAGGPTYEQYF. The rearrangement joins TRBV7-9 to TRBJ2-7; D possibly corresponds to TRBD2 (6 bases). Germline values: CDR1 SEHNR, CDR2 FQNEAQ (reference sequence). This CDR3 region has 16 residues. Trimming shortened V by 1 base and J by 2 bases, and 15 bases separated the two germline ends.

This clonotype was picked up many times. The chain recombines TRBV5-1 with TRBJ2-3, with D perhaps TRBD2 (5 bases). The CDR3 covers 15 residues. The V gene lost 4 bases and the J gene lost 4 bases, with 16 bases spanning the gap. Germline loops: CDR1 SGHRS, CDR2 YFSETQ. The CDR3 is CASSLRREISDTQYF. The CDR3, as DNA: TGCGCCAGCAGCCTACGTAGGGAGATCTCAGATACGCAGTATTTT.

This clonotype was counted many times. This chain connects TRBV4-3 to TRBJ2-1; 10 nucleotides line up with TRBD2. J was trimmed by 3 bases and V by 0 bases; bases with no gene match: 14. Looked up from germline, CDR1 is LGHNA and CDR2 is YSLEER. The CDR3 is made up of 20 amino acids. Written as DNA, the CDR3 is TGCGCCAGCAGCCAAGATCCTACGGCTAGCGGGAGAGGGGACTACAATGAGCAGTTCTTC. As protein: CASSQDPTASGRGDYNEQFF.

On this clonotype itself: This may come from a read error, since a much larger clone is one base off. The chain recombines TRBV6-5 with TRBJ2-5; D remains ambiguous. CDR3 length equals 16 residues. From germline, CDR1 is MNHEY and CDR2 SVGAGI. Trimming took 2 bases from V and 4 from J, leaving 17 bases between them. CDR3: CASSYAFFAERETQYF. In DNA, the CDR3 is TGTGCCAGCAGTTACGCCTTTTTCGCGGAGAGAGAGACCCAGTACTTC.

This clonotype was seen many times. The chain recombines TRBV6-2 or TRBV6-3 with TRBJ2-1; 9 nucleotides match TRBD2. Germline V CDR1 and CDR2: MNHEY, SVGEGT. The CDR3 totals 18 residues. The J segment lost 3 bases and the V segment lost 4 bases, leaving 13 bases of the junction unmatched. CDR3 region: CASSFRNPGLASYNEQFF. In nucleotides, the CDR3 is TGTGCCAGCAGTTTTCGCAATCCGGGACTAGCTAGCTACAATGAGCAGTTCTTC.

This clonotype occurred many times. The chain uses TRBV2 and TRBJ2-7; D is unresolved. CDR1 is SNHLY, CDR2 FYNNEI, per germline. V was trimmed by 3 bases and J by 0 bases, leaving 3 bases between them. The CDR3 has 12 residues. For the CDR3, the DNA is TGTGCCAGCAGTGACAGCTCCTACGAGCAGTACTTC. Its translation is CASSDSSYEQYF. The whole variable domain, filled in from reference TRBV2 and TRBJ2-7, reads EPEVTQTPSHQVTQMGQEVILRCVPISNHLYFYWYRQILGQKVEFLVSFYNNEISEKSEIFDDQFSVERPDGSNFTLKIRSTKLEDSAMYFCASSDSSYEQYFGPGTRLTVT.

This clonotype was seen at least ten times. V and J are TRBV6-1 and TRBJ2-2; D might be TRBD1 or TRBD2, each matching 5 bases. Germline V gene sequence: CDR1 MNHNS, CDR2 SASEGT. CDR3 length: 14 residues. Trimming shortened V by 3 bases and J by 6 bases, and 11 bases separated the two germline ends. The CDR3 DNA reads as TGTGCCAGCAGTGATCTCCGGGGCGCCGGGGAGCTGTTTTTT. Its translation is CASSDLRGAGELFF.

The V call is TRBV7-9, the J call TRBJ2-5; D is unresolved. CDR1 and CDR2 from the germline V gene are SEHNR and FQNEAQ (reference sequence). This CDR3 is 14 amino acids long. Between the trimmed V and J ends, which lost 3 bases and 0 bases, there was a span of 8 bases. The CDR3 DNA sequence: TGTGCCAGCAGCTTCTGGCGCCACCAAGAGACCCAGTACTTC. This translates into CASSFWRHQETQYF.